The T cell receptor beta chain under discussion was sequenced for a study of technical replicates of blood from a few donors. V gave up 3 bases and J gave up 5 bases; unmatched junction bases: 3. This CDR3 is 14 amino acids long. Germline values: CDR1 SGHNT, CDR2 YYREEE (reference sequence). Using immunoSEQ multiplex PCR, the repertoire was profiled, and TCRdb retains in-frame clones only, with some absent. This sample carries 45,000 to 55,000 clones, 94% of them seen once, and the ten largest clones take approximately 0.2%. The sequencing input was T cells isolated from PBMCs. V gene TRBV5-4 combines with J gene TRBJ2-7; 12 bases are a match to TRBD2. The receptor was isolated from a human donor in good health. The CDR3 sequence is CASSSRTSGNEQYF. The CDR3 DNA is TGTGCCAGCAGCTCTAGGACTAGCGGGAACGAGCAGTACTTC.